The 21 T cell receptor beta chains given below trace back to one sample, sequenced in a study of CD4 T cells in relation to SARS-CoV-2 and coronaviruses. Libraries were prepared by immunoSEQ multiplex PCR; TCRdb keeps only in-frame clonotypes and omits some of them. The sample yields about 23,000 clones, more than 65% seen once. The unexposed donors gave CD4+ T cells in 2011-2018, prior to COVID-19. The cells were cultured for 10 days before CD4+ T cells were isolated. Antigens for these TCRs are unknown. The sequenced sample consisted of CD4+ T cells from PBMCs, cultured in vitro. These receptors came from a human donor in good health.

This clone was picked up a small number of times. The chain links TRBV5-1 to TRBJ2-5, with TRBD1 matching over 7 bases. Looked up from germline, CDR1 is SGHRS and CDR2 is YFSETQ. Trimming removed 2 bases from V and 1 base from J; junction bases left unmatched: 5. The CDR3 covers 15 residues. The CDR3 loop reads CASSFPGGIQETQYF. The CDR3 DNA sequence: TGCGCCAGCAGCTTTCCAGGGGGAATCCAAGAGACCCAGTACTTC.

The genes are TRBV11-2 and TRBJ2-7; D is perhaps TRBD2 (5 bases). Germline loops: CDR1 SGHAT, CDR2 FQNNGV. V dropped 2 bases and J dropped 4 bases, with 18 bases sitting between them. The CDR3 is made up of 16 amino acids. The DNA of the CDR3 is TGTGCCAGCAGCTTAACCCTTAGTGGGAGTAGGTACGAGCAGTACTTC. Translation: CASSLTLSGSRYEQYF.

The rearrangement links TRBV9 to TRBJ2-3; 9 positions agree with TRBD1. There are 15 residues in the CDR3. Losses at the gene ends were 0 bases for V and 6 bases for J; bases not matched to a gene: 5. CDR1 SGDLS and CDR2 YYNGEE come from the germline V gene. CDR3 sequence reads: CASSVGTGAADTQYF. As DNA, the CDR3 is TGTGCCAGCAGCGTAGGGACAGGGGCTGCGGATACGCAGTATTTT.

The chain joins TRBV10-1 to TRBJ2-5; D is tentatively TRBD1 or TRBD2 (5 bases each). Germline V gene lookup returns CDR1 WNHNN and CDR2 SYGVQD (reference sequence). Trimming removed 6 bases from V and 7 bases from J, with 15 bases in between. The CDR3 has 13 amino acids. The CDR3 protein is CASSTRGEGTQYF. The CDR3, as DNA: TGCGCCAGCAGCACCCGGGGCGAAGGGACCCAGTACTTC.

The CDR3 nucleotides read TGTGCCAGCAGTTACTGTATCTCTGGAAACACCATATATTTT. Protein: CASSYCISGNTIYF. This chain uses TRBV6-7 with TRBJ1-3; D gene ambiguous. TRBV6-7 has ORF status, its function being uncertain. The V and J ends lost 1 base and 0 bases respectively, with 4 bases between them. CDR3 size: 14 residues.

The J gene is TRBJ2-1, the V gene TRBV4-1; D is perhaps TRBD1 (6 bases). This CDR3 region has 15 residues. The V and J ends lost 0 bases and 8 bases respectively, with 14 bases between them. Germline-derived CDR1 and CDR2 are MGHRA and YSYEKL. The CDR3 reads CASSQENARGYEQFF. The CDR3 region has the DNA TGCGCCAGCAGCCAAGAGAATGCCAGGGGCTATGAGCAGTTCTTC.

This clone was counted a few times. The V and J genes are TRBV10-1 and TRBJ1-4, with TRBD1 identical over 7 bases. With 3 bases clipped from V and 6 bases from J, the junction kept 4 bases outside the gene matches. Germline-derived CDR1 and CDR2 are WNHNN and SYGVQD (reference sequence). CDR3 length equals 14 residues. The CDR3 loop reads CASSDPGQDEKLFF. For the CDR3, the DNA is TGCGCCAGCAGTGACCCCGGACAGGATGAAAAACTGTTTTTT.

The V gene is TRBV7-9, the J gene TRBJ2-2; D possibly uses TRBD1 or TRBD2 (5 bases each). CDR1 and CDR2 (germline): SEHNR, FQNEAQ (reference sequence). Trimming stripped 8 bases from V and 1 base from J, with 20 bases between. The CDR3 covers 17 residues. This chain's CDR3 is CASANIRGGQNTGELFF. DNA of the CDR3: TGTGCCAGCGCAAATATCCGGGGCGGGCAGAACACCGGGGAGCTGTTTTTT.

This sequence joins TRBV28 and TRBJ2-5, with 7 bases fitting TRBD2. CDR1 is MDHEN, CDR2 SYDVKM, per germline. The CDR3 runs to 15 residues. The V segment lost 6 bases and the J segment 2 bases; nucleotides outside the gene matches: 9. The CDR3 loop reads CASRRRLAAQETQYF. As DNA, the CDR3 is TGTGCCAGCAGGCGTAGACTAGCAGCTCAAGAGACCCAGTACTTC.

V is TRBV9 and J is TRBJ1-1; D gene unclear. Germline assignment: CDR1 SGDLS and CDR2 YYNGEE. The V end lost 3 bases, the J end lost 0 bases, and 9 bases lay between the germline ends. The length of the CDR3 is 14 residues. Written as DNA, the CDR3 is TGTGCCAGCAGCGCCGTCTCGGTGAACACTGAAGCTTTCTTT. It yields the protein CASSAVSVNTEAFF.

This chain's CDR3 is CASSQAHHREQYF. CDR3 bases: TGTGCCAGCAGCCAAGCTCATCACCGCGAGCAGTACTTC. This chain links TRBV3-1 (or the pseudogene TRBV3-2) with TRBJ2-7; the D is unclear. There are 13 residues in the CDR3. Trimming pared 1 base from V and 6 bases from J, leaving 10 bases between. Germline CDR1 is LGHDT and CDR2 is YNNKEL (reference sequence).

The chain is built from TRBV4-2 and TRBJ2-1, with TRBD2 matching 10 bases. The CDR3 has 17 residues. J was trimmed by 8 bases and V by 4 bases; bases with no gene match: 14. Germline loops: CDR1 LGHNA, CDR2 YNFKEQ. The CDR3 reads CASSPEPASGSVYEQFF. In nucleotides, the CDR3 is TGTGCCAGCAGCCCCGAACCCGCTAGCGGGAGTGTATATGAGCAGTTCTTC.

This chain uses TRBV5-1 with TRBJ1-6; 11 positions agree with TRBD1. J lost 14 bases, V lost 3 bases, and 13 bases had no gene match. There are 16 residues in the CDR3. The V gene's germline CDR1 is SGHRS and CDR2 YFSETQ. This chain's CDR3 is CASSSNGQGAPEALHF. The CDR3 bases are TGCGCCAGCAGCTCGAACGGACAGGGGGCGCCTGAGGCCCTCCACTTT.

The chain combines TRBV6-2 or TRBV6-3 with TRBJ2-7; the D gene is possibly TRBD2 (5 bases). The CDR3 covers 13 residues. In germline, CDR1 is MNHEY, CDR2 SVGEGT. V was clipped by 6 bases and J by 0 bases, with 9 bases between them. The CDR3 DNA follows: TGTGCCAGCAGCAGACTAAGCTCCTACGAGCAGTACTTC. This encodes CASSRLSSYEQYF.

The chain is built from TRBV27 and TRBJ2-4, with 7 nucleotides matching TRBD2. Germline values: CDR1 MNHEY, CDR2 SMNVEV (reference sequence). Losses at the gene ends were 5 bases for V and 5 bases for J; bases not matched to a gene: 9. CDR3 length equals 15 residues. CDR3 loop: CASSGLAGVQNIQYF. DNA for the CDR3: TGTGCCAGCAGTGGGCTGGCGGGAGTACAAAACATTCAGTACTTC.

J is TRBJ2-2 and V is TRBV15, with a tentative D call TRBD2 (5 bases). Trimming took 0 bases from V and 5 from J, leaving 10 bases between them. The CDR3 length is 15 residues. Germline CDR1 is LNHNV and CDR2 is YYDKDF (reference sequence). The CDR3 nucleotides read TGTGCCACCAGCAGAGAACTAGGAGGAACCGGGGAGCTGTTTTTT. This sequence encodes CATSRELGGTGELFF.

The CDR3 loop reads CAWSTGPNTEAFF. The CDR3 nucleotides are TGTGCCTGGAGTACAGGGCCGAACACTGAAGCTTTCTTT. J is TRBJ1-1 and V is TRBV30; perhaps TRBD1 as D (6 bases). This CDR3 comprises 13 residues. V was trimmed by 2 bases and J by 1 base, leaving 8 bases between them. CDR1 GTSNPN and CDR2 SVGIG come from the germline V gene (reference sequence).

This chain joins TRBV5-1 and TRBJ1-1; no firm D call. V was pared by 0 bases and J by 1 base, with 10 bases between. There are 15 residues in the CDR3. The V gene's germline CDR1 is SGHRS and CDR2 YFSETQ. The CDR3 is CASSLDRGANTEAFF. In nucleotides, the CDR3 is TGCGCCAGCAGCTTGGATCGGGGTGCGAACACTGAAGCTTTCTTT.

V is TRBV2 and J is TRBJ1-1; TRBD1 agrees at 10 bases. The CDR3 is 13 residues long. Trimming took 5 bases from V and 7 from J; bases not matched to a gene: 4. CDR1 and CDR2 from the germline V gene are SNHLY and FYNNEI. The CDR3: CASSRDRGVEAFF. The DNA for the CDR3 is TGTGCCAGCAGTAGGGACAGGGGAGTTGAAGCTTTCTTT.

This chain connects TRBV7-9 to TRBJ1-5, with 8 nucleotides matching TRBD1. There are 17 residues in the CDR3. The J segment lost 0 bases and the V segment lost 5 bases, leaving 9 bases of the junction unmatched. Germline V gene sequence: CDR1 SEHNR, CDR2 FQNEAQ (reference sequence). This CDR3 is CASSRGQAPYSNQPQHF. In DNA form, the CDR3 reads TGTGCCAGCAGCCGGGGACAGGCCCCCTATAGCAATCAGCCCCAGCATTTT.

The chain couples TRBV30 to TRBJ2-5, with D possibly being TRBD2 (7 bases). Germline CDR1 is GTSNPN and CDR2 is SVGIG (reference sequence). This CDR3 is built from 13 residues. Here the CDR3 reads CAGGLAAQETQYF. CDR3 DNA: TGTGCGGGGGGGCTAGCGGCTCAAGAGACCCAGTACTTC.